The 9 T cell receptor beta chains below were found in one sample sequenced in a study of blood T cell repertoires in COVID-19. Clones were sequenced by immunoSEQ multiplex PCR, and TCRdb holds only the in-frame ones, with some missing. The table records roughly 250,000 clones, roughly 90% of them present only once. The sequenced sample was peripheral blood. These receptors all come from a young man with acute or convalescent COVID-19.

The chain has TRBV25-1 and TRBJ1-2; D is ambiguous. Germline CDR1 reads MGHDK; CDR2 reads SYGVNS. The ends were cut back, 1 base at V and 1 base at J, with 7 bases in the middle. The CDR3 runs 14 residues. As DNA, the CDR3 is TGTGCCAGCAGTGAATTTCCGGGTAACTATGGCTACACCTTC. As protein: CASSEFPGNYGYTF.

The chain joins TRBV5-1 to TRBJ2-2, with 12 bases identical to TRBD2. V gave up 6 bases and J gave up 5 bases; unmatched junction bases: 5. The CDR3 runs 15 residues. Germline assignment: CDR1 SGHRS and CDR2 YFSETQ. This CDR3 is CASTTSGGITGELFF. In nucleotides, the CDR3 is TGCGCCAGCACCACTAGCGGGGGGATAACCGGGGAGCTGTTTTTT.

The chain combines TRBV7-9 with TRBJ2-2; D is unclear. Germline CDR1 and CDR2: SEHNR and FQNEAQ (reference sequence). Trimming removed 5 bases at V and 9 bases at J, with 7 bases between. The CDR3 contains 11 residues. CDR3 loop: CASSHTRELFF. As DNA, the CDR3 is TGTGCCAGCAGCCACACTAGGGAGCTGTTTTTT.

The chain uses TRBV19 and TRBJ1-1; D is uncertain. Germline V gives CDR1 LNHDA, CDR2 SQIVND (reference sequence). CDR3 length: 13 amino acids. V gave up 8 bases and J gave up 6 bases, with 16 bases separating them. CDR3 bases: TGTGCCAGTGGAGTTTATACGAGCGCTGAAGCTTTCTTT. It codes for CASGVYTSAEAFF.

The chain combines TRBV7-9 with TRBJ1-4; no clear D. Trimming removed 0 bases at V and 8 bases at J, with 16 bases between. The CDR3 runs to 16 residues. Looked up from germline, CDR1 is SEHNR and CDR2 is FQNEAQ (reference sequence). The CDR3 region has the DNA TGTGCCAGCAGCTTAGCTATTGAGGTTCGAGGGGAAAAACTGTTTTTT. The encoded protein is CASSLAIEVRGEKLFF.

J is TRBJ2-1 and V is TRBV11-1; 11 nucleotides match TRBD2. With V trimmed by 4 bases and J by 7 bases, 3 bases remained unmatched. The CDR3 length is 14 residues. Germline CDR1 reads SGHAT; CDR2 reads FQDESV (reference sequence). CDR3 sequence reads: CASSSGTSGNEQFF. In nucleotides, the CDR3 is TGTGCCAGCAGCTCTGGGACTAGCGGAAATGAGCAGTTCTTC.

The chain carries TRBV5-6 and TRBJ1-2; the D is unclear. Germline V gene lookup returns CDR1 SGHDT and CDR2 YYEEEE. The V end was cut by 0 bases, the J end by 1 base, with 7 bases between. This CDR3 region has 14 residues. This chain's CDR3 is CASSLERSNYGYTF. The CDR3 DNA reads as TGTGCCAGCAGCTTGGAACGGAGTAACTATGGCTACACCTTC.

The rearrangement uses TRBV7-9 and TRBJ1-1; D not certain. Germline loops: CDR1 SEHNR, CDR2 FQNEAQ (reference sequence). V was clipped by 5 bases and J by 0 bases, with 16 bases between them. This CDR3 is 16 amino acids long. The CDR3 region is CASSTGWLQVNTEAFF. CDR3 nucleotide sequence: TGTGCCAGCAGCACTGGATGGCTTCAGGTGAACACTGAAGCTTTCTTT. Full variable domain (outside the CDR3, taken from reference TRBV7-9 and TRBJ1-1): DTGVSQNPRHKITKRGQNVTFRCDPISEHNRLYWYRQTLGQGPEFLTYFQNEAQLEKSRLLSDRFSAERPKGSFSTLEIQRTEQGDSAMYLCASSTGWLQVNTEAFFGQGTRLTVV.

This clone was detected a few times. Other DNA sequences from this sample encode an identical CDR3 as well. V gene TRBV18 combines with J gene TRBJ1-6, with D unclear. V lost 6 bases and J 7 bases, leaving 13 bases between the germline ends. The CDR3 totals 14 residues. Germline CDR1 and CDR2: KGHSH and LQKENI. The CDR3 DNA reads TGTGCCAGCTCGACGGCGGCTAGGAATTCACCCCTCCACTTT. Translating it yields CASSTAARNSPLHF.